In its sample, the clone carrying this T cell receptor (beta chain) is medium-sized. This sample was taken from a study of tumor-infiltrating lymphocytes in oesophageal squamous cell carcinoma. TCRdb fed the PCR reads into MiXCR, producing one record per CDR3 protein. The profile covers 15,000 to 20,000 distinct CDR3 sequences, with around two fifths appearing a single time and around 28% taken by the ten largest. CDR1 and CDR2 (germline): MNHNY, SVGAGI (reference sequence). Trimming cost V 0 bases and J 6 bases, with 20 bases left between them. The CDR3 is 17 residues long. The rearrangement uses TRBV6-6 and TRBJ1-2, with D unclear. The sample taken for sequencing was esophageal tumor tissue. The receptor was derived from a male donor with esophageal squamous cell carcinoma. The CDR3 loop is CASSYSMVLDPGDGYTF. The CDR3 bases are TGTGCCAGCAGTTACTCGATGGTTTTGGACCCCGGGGATGGCTACACCTTC.